The clone carrying this T cell receptor beta chain was detected only a few times. Antigen unknown. Trimming removed 5 bases at V and 4 bases at J, with 18 bases between. This CDR3 contains 16 residues. Germline CDR1 is SEHNR and CDR2 is FQNEAQ (reference sequence). The source of the sample is a study of T cells in narcolepsy. General observations from the study: Some memory CD4+ repertoires had no autoreactive clone sequences. Same-patient CSF and blood CD4+ T cell clonotypes included HCRT-specific and TRIB2-specific autoreactive ones. Reportedly, autoreactive clonotypes were serially detected in patients' blood but not controls'.

TCRdb's copy holds only in-frame clones and misses some; the assay was immunoSEQ multiplex PCR. This table has some 30,000 clones, approximately 80% appearing once. The TCR was taken from a human donor in good health. V and J are TRBV7-9 and TRBJ1-3; D unclear. What was sequenced was memory (CD45RA-) CD4+ T cells from blood. CDR3 in amino acids: CASSPPPPKHGNTIYF. The CDR3 DNA reads as TGTGCCAGCAGCCCTCCTCCACCCAAGCACGGAAACACCATATATTTT.